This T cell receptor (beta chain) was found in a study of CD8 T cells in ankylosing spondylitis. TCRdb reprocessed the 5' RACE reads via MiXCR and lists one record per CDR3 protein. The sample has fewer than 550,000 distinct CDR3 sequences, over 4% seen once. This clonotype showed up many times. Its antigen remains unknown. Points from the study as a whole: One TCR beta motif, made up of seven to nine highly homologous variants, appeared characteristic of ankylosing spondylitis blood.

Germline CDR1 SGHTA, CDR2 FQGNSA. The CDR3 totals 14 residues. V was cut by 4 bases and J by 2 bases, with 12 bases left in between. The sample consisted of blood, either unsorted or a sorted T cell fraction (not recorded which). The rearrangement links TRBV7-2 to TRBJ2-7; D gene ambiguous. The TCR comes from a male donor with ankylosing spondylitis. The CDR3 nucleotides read TGTGCCAGCAGCTCCGCCAGTATCGCCTACGAGCAGTACTTC. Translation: CASSSASIAYEQYF.